The 19 T cell receptor beta chains presented below share a single source sample, sequenced in a study of T cell responses to AZD1222 COVID-19 vaccine. The repertoire was sequenced with immunoSEQ multiplex PCR; TCRdb's copy has only in-frame clones and lacks some. The repertoire holds about 130,000 clones, with over 90% as singletons. The specimen comprised peripheral blood, sampled on day 0 of AZD1222 vaccination. The receptors come from an adult in good health.

The rearrangement uses TRBV28 and TRBJ2-3; 8 bases map to TRBD1. This CDR3 has 17 amino acids. Losses at the gene ends were 1 base for V and 2 bases for J; bases not matched to a gene: 8. CDR1 is MDHEN, CDR2 SYDVKM, per germline. CDR3 sequence reads: CASSLFPDRADTDTQYF. DNA for the CDR3: TGTGCCAGCAGTTTATTCCCGGACAGGGCAGACACAGATACGCAGTATTTT.

The rearrangement uses TRBV27 and TRBJ1-2; TRBD1 might be the D (5 bases). Germline CDR1 reads MNHEY; CDR2 reads SMNVEV (reference sequence). Trimming removed 7 bases at V and 6 bases at J, with 12 bases between. CDR3 length equals 12 residues. The CDR3 bases are TGTGCCAGCAAAGGGCAGGGAAATGGCTACACCTTC. It encodes CASKGQGNGYTF.

Details on this clone: In the same sample, other DNA sequences code for this CDR3. The rearrangement links TRBV9 to TRBJ1-2; D gene uncertain. Germline CDR1 reads SGDLS; CDR2 reads YYNGEE. V lost 4 bases to trimming and J lost 8 bases, with 9 bases between them. The CDR3 spans 11 residues. CDR3 in amino acids: CASSSRRGYTF. The CDR3 nucleotides are TGTGCCAGCAGCTCACGTCGGGGCTACACCTTC.

J is TRBJ1-6 and V is TRBV2, with D perhaps matching TRBD1 (5 bases). Germline assignment: CDR1 SNHLY and CDR2 FYNNEI. Trimming shortened V by 1 base and J by 13 bases, and 20 bases separated the two germline ends. This CDR3 has 16 residues. The CDR3 DNA reads as TGTGCCAGCAGTGAAGGGCAGGGCGTATCTAATAGGCCCCTCCACTTT. Its translation is CASSEGQGVSNRPLHF.

The genes are TRBV24-1 and TRBJ2-5; 7 bases are shared with TRBD2. Per germline, CDR1 KGHDR and CDR2 SFDVKD. Losses at the gene ends were 7 bases for V and 4 bases for J; bases not matched to a gene: 14. The CDR3 spans 16 residues. The CDR3 sequence is CATSCVEILAAETQYF. Here the CDR3 DNA reads TGTGCCACCAGCTGTGTCGAAATCCTAGCGGCAGAGACCCAGTACTTC.

V gene TRBV3-1 (or the pseudogene TRBV3-2) combines with J gene TRBJ2-5; 7 nucleotides align to TRBD2. J gave up 5 bases and V 2 bases, and 5 bases lay outside the gene matches. Per the germline V gene, CDR1 is LGHDT and CDR2 is YNNKEL (reference sequence). The CDR3 totals 14 residues. Here the CDR3 reads CASSQPLAWETQYF. The CDR3 nucleotides are TGTGCCAGCAGCCAACCACTAGCGTGGGAGACCCAGTACTTC.

The chain couples TRBV2 to TRBJ2-1; D gene ambiguous. Germline V CDR1 and CDR2: SNHLY, FYNNEI. Between the trimmed V and J ends, which lost 2 bases and 13 bases, there was a span of 12 bases. There are 12 residues in the CDR3. In DNA, the CDR3 is TGTGCCAGCAGTGAAATCGGGCCTACCCAGTTCTTC. Encoded protein: CASSEIGPTQFF.

The chain employs TRBV7-8 and TRBJ2-7, with D possibly TRBD2 on 7 matching bases. Per germline, CDR1 SGHVS and CDR2 FQNEAQ. The CDR3 covers 15 residues. The V end lost 5 bases, the J end lost 7 bases, and 21 bases lay between the germline ends. CDR3 residues: CASSLPGGGRLEQYF. Written as DNA, the CDR3 is TGTGCCAGCAGCCTGCCGGGGGGCGGGCGGTTGGAGCAGTACTTC.

The V gene is TRBV2, the J gene TRBJ1-2, with D unclear. The CDR3 runs to 8 residues. Germline loops: CDR1 SNHLY, CDR2 FYNNEI. The germline V and J ends were trimmed by 7 bases and 12 bases, with 6 bases remaining between them. The CDR3 nucleotides read TGTGCCAGCATGGGGAACACCTTC. This translates into CASMGNTF.

The count of this clone is one. The J gene is TRBJ2-1, the V gene TRBV3-1 (or the pseudogene TRBV3-2); D may be TRBD2 (7 bases). The germline V and J ends were trimmed by 1 base and 1 base, with 14 bases remaining between them. Per the germline V gene, CDR1 is LGHDT and CDR2 is YNNKEL (reference sequence). This CDR3 has 17 residues. For the CDR3, the DNA is TGTGCCAGCAGCCAAGCGGGGGCTAGCGGATCCTACAATGAGCAGTTCTTC. It specifies CASSQAGASGSYNEQFF.

The genes are TRBV5-1 and TRBJ2-7; D is unclear. V was cut by 4 bases and J by 7 bases, with 18 bases left in between. Germline-derived CDR1 and CDR2 are SGHRS and YFSETQ. This CDR3 region has 14 residues. CDR3 nucleotides: TGCGCCAGCAGCCTCTGGACGGCCTCGGAGGAGCAGTACTTC. This encodes CASSLWTASEEQYF.

The chain combines TRBV6-1 with TRBJ2-1, with D maybe TRBD2 (5 bases). There are 20 residues in the CDR3. Germline V lookup: CDR1 MNHNS, CDR2 SASEGT. Trimming stripped 4 bases from V and 0 bases from J, with 25 bases between. In DNA, the CDR3 is TGTGCCAGCAGTGGGACTCTCGGGTCATTCACATTCAGCTCCTACAATGAGCAGTTCTTC. Its translation: CASSGTLGSFTFSSYNEQFF.

This clone was recorded only once. The chain employs TRBV24-1 and TRBJ1-5; D call uncertain. Germline assignment: CDR1 KGHDR and CDR2 SFDVKD. This CDR3 spans 11 amino acids. The V and J ends lost 4 bases and 9 bases respectively, with 6 bases between them. The CDR3 bases are TGTGCCACCAGTGACCTTGGGCCCCAGCATTTT. As protein: CATSDLGPQHF.

The genes are TRBV18 and TRBJ2-7, with 7 bases fitting TRBD1. CDR3 length equals 14 residues. In germline, CDR1 is KGHSH, CDR2 LQKENI. The V segment lost 3 bases and the J segment 0 bases; nucleotides outside the gene matches: 2. CDR3 sequence reads: CASSPTGVSYEQYF. The CDR3 coding sequence is TGTGCCAGCTCACCTACAGGGGTCTCCTACGAGCAGTACTTC. Variable domain in full (rest from reference TRBV18 and TRBJ2-7): NAGVMQNPRHLVRRRGQEARLRCSPMKGHSHVYWYRQLPEEGLKFMVYLQKENIIDESGMPKERFSAEFPKEGPSILRIQQVVRGDSAAYFCASSPTGVSYEQYFGPGTRLTVT.

This chain joins TRBV5-1 and TRBJ1-1; 7 bases are shared with TRBD1. This CDR3 comprises 16 residues. The J segment lost 6 bases and the V segment lost 0 bases, leaving 11 bases of the junction unmatched. Germline CDR1 reads SGHRS; CDR2 reads YFSETQ. CDR3 sequence (DNA): TGCGCCAGCAGCTTGGCCCAGGGACAGACCCTTGCTGAAGCTTTCTTT. Residues: CASSLAQGQTLAEAFF.

The chain combines TRBV5-1 with TRBJ1-4; no clear D. The CDR3 loop spans 13 amino acids. Germline CDR1 reads SGHRS; CDR2 reads YFSETQ. Between the trimmed V and J ends, which lost 5 bases and 2 bases, there was a span of 7 bases. The CDR3, as DNA: TGCGCCAGCAGTTCTGTTACTAATGAAAAACTGTTTTTT. Amino acids: CASSSVTNEKLFF. Together with reference TRBV5-1 and TRBJ1-4, the CDR3 gives the full variable domain: KAGVTQTPRYLIKTRGQQVTLSCSPISGHRSVSWYQQTPGQGLQFLFEYFSETQRNKGNFPGRFSGRQFSNSRSEMNVSTLELGDSALYLCASSSVTNEKLFFGSGTQLSVL.

The chain links TRBV7-3 to TRBJ1-6; unclear D gene. V was trimmed by 0 bases and J by 8 bases, leaving 17 bases between them. This CDR3 contains 17 residues. CDR1 SGHTA and CDR2 FQGTGA come from the germline V gene. This CDR3 reads CASSLTGKGAGDSPLHF. The CDR3 DNA reads as TGTGCCAGCAGCTTAACGGGAAAGGGTGCCGGAGATTCACCCCTCCACTTT.

The rearrangement joins TRBV3-1 (or the pseudogene TRBV3-2) to TRBJ1-5; D remains unclear. The V end lost 1 base, the J end lost 6 bases, and 7 bases lay between the germline ends. Germline values: CDR1 LGHDT, CDR2 YNNKEL (reference sequence). This CDR3 spans 13 amino acids. CDR3 sequence (DNA): TGTGCCAGCAGCCAAGTATGGGGTCAGCCCCAGCATTTT. Encoded protein: CASSQVWGQPQHF.

The V gene is TRBV9, the J gene TRBJ2-5, with TRBD2 matching over 8 bases. Unmatched junction bases numbered 6, after V lost 0 bases and J lost 5 bases. The CDR3 has 15 residues. Germline V gene lookup returns CDR1 SGDLS and CDR2 YYNGEE. The CDR3 region is CASSVGGRYIETQYF. DNA for the CDR3: TGTGCCAGCAGCGTAGGCGGGAGGTACATCGAGACCCAGTACTTC.